These 18 T cell receptor beta chains came from one sample sequenced in a study of OX40 agonist ivuxolimab in advanced cancers. Assay: immunoSEQ multiplex PCR; the TCRdb copy retains only in-frame clones and omits some. Counted here are 75,000 to 100,000 clones, around 90% occurring once; the ten biggest clones make up approximately 0.78%. The sample consisted of CD4+ or CD8+ T cells sorted from blood, taken in a trial of the OX40 agonist ivuxolimab. The source is an adult with an advanced solid tumor such as melanoma, head and neck, liver or kidney cancer.

In this sample, this clone turned up once. This chain links TRBV19 with TRBJ1-5, with D hard to call. From germline, CDR1 is LNHDA and CDR2 SQIVND (reference sequence). V dropped 7 bases and J dropped 0 bases, with 7 bases sitting between them. CDR3 length: 13 residues. The CDR3 DNA is TGTGCCAGTACGGACCTTAGCAATCAGCCCCAGCATTTT. Protein sequence: CASTDLSNQPQHF.

The gene calls are TRBV29-1 and TRBJ2-3; TRBD1 aligns across 9 bases. With V trimmed by 4 bases and J by 4 bases, 6 bases remained unmatched. Germline V gene lookup returns CDR1 SQVTM and CDR2 ANQGSEA. The CDR3 totals 14 residues. The CDR3 is CSVATGGEADTQYF. For the CDR3, the DNA is TGCAGCGTTGCGACAGGGGGGGAGGCAGATACGCAGTATTTT.

The rearrangement joins TRBV10-3 to TRBJ2-3, with TRBD2 matching 9 bases. Germline V CDR1 and CDR2: ENHRY, SYGVKD. After removal of 3 bases from V and 4 bases from J, the junction contained 8 bases not matched to a gene. This CDR3 is built from 16 residues. The CDR3 sequence is CAISDLGSGSPDTQYF. The CDR3, as DNA: TGTGCCATCAGTGATCTCGGTAGCGGGAGCCCAGATACGCAGTATTTT.

This chain uses TRBV7-2 with TRBJ2-6; a possible D gene is TRBD2 (5 bases). The germline V and J ends were trimmed by 3 bases and 0 bases, with 12 bases remaining between them. CDR1 and CDR2 (germline): SGHTA, FQGNSA. This CDR3 has 17 residues. CDR3 sequence (DNA): TGTGCCAGCAGCTTTCGGCGGGTATACTCTGGGGCCAACGTCCTGACTTTC. It translates to CASSFRRVYSGANVLTF.

The chain has TRBV19 and TRBJ1-1, with D possibly being TRBD1 (5 bases). Germline CDR1 and CDR2: LNHDA and SQIVND (reference sequence). This CDR3 contains 14 residues. The V end was cut by 5 bases, the J end by 5 bases, with 15 bases between. The CDR3 spells CASSVGGLGTEAFF. CDR3 bases: TGTGCCAGTAGTGTCGGGGGGTTAGGGACTGAAGCTTTCTTT.

The CDR3 DNA reads TGTGCCAGCAGCTCTCCCCTCTCCCCAGATACGCAGTATTTT. This sequence encodes CASSSPLSPDTQYF. The chain combines TRBV21-1 with TRBJ2-3; the table's D call of TRBD2 was not tested on the DNA. TRBV21-1 is a pseudogene. CDR3 length equals 14 residues.

This clone was counted a single time. The chain combines TRBV29-1 with TRBJ1-2; D perhaps matches TRBD1 (5 bases). Looked up from germline, CDR1 is SQVTM and CDR2 is ANQGSEA. With 6 bases removed from V and 6 bases from J, the gap between germline ends came to 14 bases. The CDR3 has 12 residues. CDR3 sequence: CSVAMGGDGYTF. For the CDR3, the DNA is TGCAGCGTGGCCATGGGGGGGGATGGCTACACCTTC.

The chain employs TRBV28 and TRBJ1-1; D gene unclear. The V and J ends lost 10 bases and 1 base respectively, with 13 bases between them. The CDR3 loop spans 13 amino acids. Germline CDR1 MDHEN, CDR2 SYDVKM. This CDR3 reads CATLDRANTEAFF. In DNA form, the CDR3 reads TGTGCCACCCTTGATAGAGCGAACACTGAAGCTTTCTTT.

V and J are TRBV12-5 and TRBJ2-1, with 8 bases fitting TRBD2. The germline CDR1 and CDR2 sequences are LGHNT and FRNRAP. The CDR3 length is 17 residues. V trimming: 5 bases; J trimming: 4 bases; junction bases outside the gene matches: 13. The DNA for the CDR3 is TGTGCTAGTGGTCCGACCCAAACTAGCGGAAGATACAATGAGCAGTTCTTC. Translated: CASGPTQTSGRYNEQFF. Full variable domain (missing parts from reference TRBV12-5 and TRBJ2-1): DARVTQTPRHKVTEMGQEVTMRCQPILGHNTVFWYRQTMMQGLELLAYFRNRAPLDDSGMPKDRFSAEMPDATLATLKIQPSEPRDSAVYFCASGPTQTSGRYNEQFFGPGTRLTVL.

The J gene is TRBJ2-5, the V gene TRBV29-1; D gene ambiguous. The V end was cut by 1 base, the J end by 5 bases, with 14 bases between. The CDR3 consists of 14 residues. CDR1 SQVTM and CDR2 ANQGSEA come from the germline V gene. The DNA for the CDR3 is TGCAGCGTTGAAGCCGCCGGAACGCCCGAGACCCAGTACTTC. Encoded protein: CSVEAAGTPETQYF.

This clone appeared a single time. The CDR3: CASSLGTGNYGYTF. In DNA form, the CDR3 reads TGTGCCAGCAGCTTAGGGACGGGTAACTATGGCTACACCTTC. This chain uses TRBV7-8 with TRBJ1-2; D is undetermined. Between the trimmed V and J ends, which lost 1 base and 1 base, there was a span of 7 bases. Germline V CDR1 and CDR2: SGHVS, FQNEAQ. The CDR3 is made up of 14 amino acids.

This clone has only a few counts. J is TRBJ2-7 and V is TRBV19, with 13 positions matching TRBD2. Unmatched junction bases numbered 6, after V lost 6 bases and J lost 1 base. This CDR3 has 16 amino acids. Germline V gene sequence: CDR1 LNHDA, CDR2 SQIVND (reference sequence). The CDR3 region has the DNA TGTGCCAGTAGATCAACTAGCGGGAGGGGGTCCTACGAGCAGTACTTC. It is translated as CASRSTSGRGSYEQYF. Variable domain in full (rest from reference TRBV19 and TRBJ2-7): DGGITQSPKYLFRKEGQNVTLSCEQNLNHDAMYWYRQDPGQGLRLIYYSQIVNDFQKGDIAEGYSVSREKKESFPLTVTSAQKNPTAFYLCASRSTSGRGSYEQYFGPGTRLTVT.

The J gene is TRBJ2-7, the V gene TRBV30; possibly TRBD1 for D (5 bases). The ends were cut back, 4 bases at V and 2 bases at J, with 6 bases in the middle. The CDR3 sequence is 11 residues long. The germline gives CDR1 GTSNPN, CDR2 SVGIG (reference sequence). CDR3 bases: TGTGCCTGGAAGGGGACCTACGAGCAGTACTTC. It translates to CAWKGTYEQYF.

The table lists this clone with a few counts. J is TRBJ2-4 and V is TRBV6-1; D uncertain. CDR3 length equals 16 residues. CDR1 MNHNS and CDR2 SASEGT come from the germline V gene. Trimming cost V 2 bases and J 1 base, with 12 bases left between them. CDR3: CASSEMGFGAKNIQYF. Here the CDR3 DNA reads TGTGCCAGCAGTGAAATGGGGTTCGGGGCCAAAAACATTCAGTACTTC.

The chain couples TRBV4-3 to TRBJ1-5, with D possibly being TRBD1 (5 bases). The ends were cut back, 1 base at V and 7 bases at J, with 8 bases in the middle. This CDR3 contains 13 residues. Germline CDR1 reads LGHNA; CDR2 reads YSLEER. This CDR3 reads CASSQVGEQPQHF. The CDR3 region has the DNA TGCGCCAGCAGCCAAGTGGGGGAGCAGCCCCAGCATTTT.

This chain links TRBV9 with TRBJ2-5, with 13 nucleotides matching TRBD2. This CDR3 comprises 16 residues. Trimming at V came to 3 bases and at J to 4 bases, leaving 6 bases not matched to a gene. Germline values: CDR1 SGDLS, CDR2 YYNGEE. The CDR3 sequence: CASSARLAGGVETQYF. The CDR3 bases are TGTGCCAGCAGCGCCCGACTAGCGGGAGGAGTAGAGACCCAGTACTTC.

The rearrangement uses TRBV4-3 and TRBJ2-3; D possibly uses TRBD1 or TRBD2 (5 bases each). Trimming stripped 2 bases from V and 7 bases from J, with 13 bases between. The CDR3 has 14 residues. The germline V gene has CDR1 LGHNA and CDR2 YSLEER. The CDR3 sequence is CASSQLGTANTQYF. The CDR3 DNA is TGCGCCAGCAGCCAATTAGGGACCGCGAATACGCAGTATTTT.

This sequence joins TRBV6-5 and TRBJ2-5, with D uncertain. CDR1 is MNHEY and CDR2 is SVGAGI in the germline V gene. Trimming took 3 bases from V and 1 from J, leaving 9 bases between them. The CDR3 is 14 residues long. The CDR3, as DNA: TGTGCCAGCAGTTATGGGGTACGCCAAGAGACCCAGTACTTC. Translated: CASSYGVRQETQYF.